Shown below are 17 T cell receptor beta chains from a single sample sequenced in a study of blood T cell repertoires in COVID-19. Sequenced by immunoSEQ multiplex PCR; TCRdb stores in-frame clones only, minus some. Here the sample spans around 120,000 clones, 90% being singletons. Material: peripheral blood. These receptor sequences come from a woman aged 55-70 years with COVID-19, enrolled during active disease.

Comments on this clone: A junction end diverges from the germline sequence, so it may reflect a read error. The CDR3 DNA reads TGTGCTAGCAGTCCGGGACTAGCGGGGGTCCACGAGCAGTACTTC. Translated: CASSPGLAGVHEQYF. The chain is built from TRBV7-7 and TRBJ2-7; TRBD2 matches at 14 bases. CDR3 length: 15 amino acids. Germline CDR1 and CDR2: SSHAT and FNYEAQ (reference sequence).

This chain joins TRBV2 and TRBJ2-3, with 8 bases matching TRBD2. V lost 6 bases and J lost 2; bases outside the gene matches: 7. CDR3 length: 15 amino acids. The germline gives CDR1 SNHLY, CDR2 FYNNEI. The CDR3 spells CASRSTRGATDTQYF. In DNA form, the CDR3 reads TGTGCCAGCAGGTCCACGCGGGGGGCCACAGATACGCAGTATTTT.

The chain uses TRBV19 and TRBJ2-1, with 10 bases aligning to TRBD2. The CDR3 is 14 residues long. Trimming cost V 6 bases and J 7 bases; bases outside gene matches: 6. Germline lookup yields CDR1 LNHDA and CDR2 SQIVND (reference sequence). CDR3 in DNA: TGTGCCAGTAGCCCGGGACTAGCGTCAAATGAGCAGTTCTTC. Protein: CASSPGLASNEQFF.

The rearrangement joins TRBV7-8 to TRBJ1-4; possibly TRBD1 for D (6 bases). Trimming took off 2 bases at V and 8 bases at J, with 15 bases between the two ends. The CDR3 totals 15 residues. CDR1 is SGHVS, CDR2 FQNEAQ, per germline. The CDR3 DNA reads as TGTGCCAGCAGCTTATGGTCAGGGGATGAAGAAAAACTGTTTTTT. Translated, it gives CASSLWSGDEEKLFF.

The genes are TRBV7-3 and TRBJ2-5; perhaps TRBD2 as D (5 bases). Germline-derived CDR1 and CDR2 are SGHTA and FQGTGA. The CDR3 contains 13 residues. Between the trimmed V and J ends, which lost 5 bases and 2 bases, there was a span of 9 bases. The CDR3: CASSPGNQETQYF. CDR3 DNA sequence: TGTGCCAGCAGCCCGGGAAATCAAGAGACCCAGTACTTC.

This clone was observed a single time. The rearrangement uses TRBV25-1 and TRBJ2-2; no firm D call. Trimming removed 4 bases at V and 4 bases at J, with 4 bases between. CDR3 length equals 12 residues. Germline V gene lookup returns CDR1 MGHDK and CDR2 SYGVNS. The CDR3 nucleotides read TGTGCCAGCAGTGCGGGCACCGGGGAGCTGTTTTTT. It yields the protein CASSAGTGELFF.

The V and J genes are TRBV27 and TRBJ2-1; 7 bases match TRBD2. The germline V gene encodes CDR1 MNHEY and CDR2 SMNVEV (reference sequence). The CDR3 length is 16 residues. V lost 2 bases and J lost 4; bases outside the gene matches: 8. CDR3 region: CASSLVAGDWYNEQFF. The CDR3 DNA reads TGTGCCAGCAGTTTAGTGGCGGGGGACTGGTACAATGAGCAGTTCTTC.

The chain is built from TRBV3-1 (or the pseudogene TRBV3-2) and TRBJ2-3, with a possible D match to TRBD2 (6 bases). The CDR3 has 16 residues. The germline V and J ends were trimmed by 0 bases and 2 bases, with 12 bases remaining between them. The germline CDR1 and CDR2 sequences are LGHDT and YNNKEL (reference sequence). CDR3: CASSQDKLAITDTQYF. The DNA of the CDR3 is TGTGCCAGCAGCCAAGACAAACTAGCTATCACAGATACGCAGTATTTT.

This clone was counted once. The chain carries TRBV2 and TRBJ2-1, with D possibly being TRBD2 (7 bases). Trimming took off 3 bases at V and 7 bases at J, with 16 bases between the two ends. Germline-derived CDR1 and CDR2 are SNHLY and FYNNEI. The CDR3 extends over 15 amino acids. The CDR3 region has the DNA TGTGCCAGCAGTGAGCAAGGGGGGGGCCCGAATGAGCAGTTCTTC. It yields the protein CASSEQGGGPNEQFF.

The chain links TRBV30 to TRBJ2-7; 9 bases align to TRBD1. In germline, CDR1 is GTSNPN, CDR2 SVGIG (reference sequence). CDR3 length: 12 residues. The J segment lost 5 bases and the V segment lost 5 bases, leaving 4 bases of the junction unmatched. CDR3 sequence reads: CAWGQGIDEQYF. CDR3 in DNA: TGTGCCTGGGGACAGGGGATCGACGAGCAGTACTTC.

V and J are TRBV12-5 and TRBJ2-7; the D is unclear. CDR3 length equals 14 residues. From germline, CDR1 is LGHNT and CDR2 FRNRAP. V was clipped by 4 bases and J by 0 bases, with 10 bases between them. The CDR3 reads CASGSEKDSYEQYF. In DNA form, the CDR3 reads TGTGCTAGTGGTTCGGAGAAAGACTCCTACGAGCAGTACTTC.

V usage is TRBV30 and J usage is TRBJ2-2; 7 nucleotides match TRBD1. This CDR3 is 13 amino acids long. From germline, CDR1 is GTSNPN and CDR2 SVGIG (reference sequence). V dropped 5 bases and J dropped 2; count of bases not matched to a gene: 2. The CDR3 is CAWGTDNTGELFF. Here the CDR3 DNA reads TGTGCCTGGGGGACAGACAACACCGGGGAGCTGTTTTTT. Based on the CDR3 plus reference TRBV30 and TRBJ2-2, the full variable domain is SQTIHQWPATLVQPVGSPLSLECTVEGTSNPNLYWYRQAAGRGLQLLFYSVGIGQISSEVPQNLSASRPQDRQFILSSKKLLLSDSGFYLCAWGTDNTGELFFGEGSRLTVL.

A single count supports this clone. This chain joins TRBV9 and TRBJ2-6; 7 nucleotides match TRBD2. J was trimmed by 0 bases and V by 1 base; bases with no gene match: 7. The CDR3 sequence is 18 residues long. Germline loops: CDR1 SGDLS, CDR2 YYNGEE. In DNA, the CDR3 is TGTGCCAGCAGCGTAAACCCTAGCGGAATCTCTGGGGCCAACGTCCTGACTTTC. Amino acid sequence: CASSVNPSGISGANVLTF.

This clone was recorded only once. The chain links TRBV4-1 to TRBJ2-3, with a tentative D call TRBD2 (6 bases). There are 16 residues in the CDR3. Between the trimmed V and J ends, which lost 0 bases and 2 bases, there was a span of 12 bases. Per germline, CDR1 MGHRA and CDR2 YSYEKL. In nucleotides, the CDR3 is TGCGCCAGCAGCCAAGATGGTGGGGGGATCACAGATACGCAGTATTTT. The encoded protein is CASSQDGGGITDTQYF.

The chain employs TRBV19 and TRBJ2-7, with 8 nucleotides matching TRBD2. Trimming removed 3 bases from V and 4 bases from J; junction bases left unmatched: 8. The germline V gene encodes CDR1 LNHDA and CDR2 SQIVND (reference sequence). The CDR3 runs 15 residues. The DNA for the CDR3 is TGTGCCAGTAGTATGAGCGGGGGCCGAGATTACGAGCAGTACTTC. Encoded protein: CASSMSGGRDYEQYF.

V is TRBV6-4 and J is TRBJ1-2; D gene unclear. The CDR3 runs to 18 residues. Germline assignment: CDR1 MRHNA and CDR2 SNTAGT. The ends were cut back, 3 bases at V and 4 bases at J, with 24 bases in the middle. CDR3 nucleotides: TGTGCCAGCAGTGAACGTAGACGGGCGGGAGGAATTCGCTATGGCTACACCTTC. This gives the protein CASSERRRAGGIRYGYTF.

The chain joins TRBV2 to TRBJ1-6; 11 bases agree with TRBD1. The CDR3 contains 18 residues. Germline trimming cut 6 bases from V and 2 bases from J; bases unmatched to any gene: 9. Germline assignment: CDR1 SNHLY and CDR2 FYNNEI. This CDR3 reads CASSRTGGPFAYNSPLHF. The CDR3 DNA follows: TGTGCCAGCAGCCGGACAGGGGGCCCCTTTGCCTATAATTCACCCCTCCACTTT.